This section outlines one T cell receptor beta chain sequence together with its context. Antigen unknown. The sample originates from a study of T cell responses to AZD1222 COVID-19 vaccine. Points from the study as a whole: Donors in the cohort were predominantly white British and more often female, and clonal diversity was possibly underestimated.

The method was immunoSEQ multiplex PCR; TCRdb's version includes in-frame clones alone and lacks a portion of them. The data hold 100,000 to 150,000 clones, with roughly nine tenths observed a single time. The sample here was peripheral blood, taken on day 0 of AZD1222 vaccination. The clonotype comes from an adult in good health.

Here the CDR3 reads CASVGGMPRSVFF. In nucleotides, the CDR3 is TGTGCCAGCGTTGGGGGGATGCCAAGGTCTGTCTTCTTT. This chain links TRBV6-5 with TRBJ1-1, with a weak D call TRBD1 (5 bases). CDR1 and CDR2 from the germline V gene are MNHEY and SVGAGI. This CDR3 contains 13 residues. V was trimmed by 8 bases and J by 14 bases, leaving 24 bases between them.